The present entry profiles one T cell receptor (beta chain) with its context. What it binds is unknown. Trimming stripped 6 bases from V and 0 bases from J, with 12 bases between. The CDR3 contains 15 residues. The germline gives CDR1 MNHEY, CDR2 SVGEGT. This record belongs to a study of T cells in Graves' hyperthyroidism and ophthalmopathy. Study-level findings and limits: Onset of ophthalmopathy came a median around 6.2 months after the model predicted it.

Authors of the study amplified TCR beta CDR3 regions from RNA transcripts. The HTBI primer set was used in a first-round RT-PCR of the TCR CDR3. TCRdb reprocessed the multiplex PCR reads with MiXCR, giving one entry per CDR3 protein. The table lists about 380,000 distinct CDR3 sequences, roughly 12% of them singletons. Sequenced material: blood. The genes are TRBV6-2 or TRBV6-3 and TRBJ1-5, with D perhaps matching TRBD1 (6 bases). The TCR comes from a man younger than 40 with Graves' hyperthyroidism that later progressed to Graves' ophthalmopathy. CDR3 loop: CASRTRQVSNQPQHF. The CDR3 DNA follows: TGTGCCAGCAGAACAAGACAGGTTAGCAATCAGCCCCAGCATTTT.